The 21 T cell receptor beta chains reported below all come from one sample, sequenced in a study of blood T cell repertoires in COVID-19 (TCRdb year 2020). The library came from the immunoSEQ multiplex PCR assay. The source is immuneACCESS, and TCRdb retained only in-frame sequences with V and J called. Part of the clones is not carried over; for the studies checked, unresolved V genes explain less than half of this, and the remainder is unexplained. The sample profile shows roughly 300,000 clones; roughly nine tenths of them were found once. The top ten hold nearly 6.5% of the sample. Sequencing was done on a sample of peripheral blood. Receptor source: a man younger than 35 who had recovered from COVID-19.

The rearrangement uses TRBV5-1 and TRBJ2-5, with TRBD2 matching 13 bases. There are 16 residues in the CDR3. Losses at the gene ends were 0 bases for V and 5 bases for J; bases not matched to a gene: 4. Looked up from germline, CDR1 is SGHRS and CDR2 is YFSETQ. CDR3 nucleotides: TGCGCCAGCAGCTTGGGGACTAGCGGGAGTACGGAGACCCAGTACTTC. Protein: CASSLGTSGSTETQYF.

This chain links TRBV7-9 with TRBJ2-5, with 10 bases fitting TRBD1. The CDR3 is made up of 14 amino acids. V lost 3 bases, J lost 5 bases, and 3 bases stayed unmatched. The germline V gene has CDR1 SEHNR and CDR2 FQNEAQ (reference sequence). CDR3 nucleotide sequence: TGTGCCAGCAGCTTTCCGGGACAGGGGGAGACCCAGTACTTC. It codes for CASSFPGQGETQYF.

The CDR3, as DNA: TGTGCCAGCAGTTTGCGGGGTTATACCGGGGAGCTGTTTTTT. Its protein product is CASSLRGYTGELFF. The chain employs TRBV27 and TRBJ2-2; tentative D call: TRBD2 (6 bases). The V gene's germline CDR1 is MNHEY and CDR2 SMNVEV (reference sequence). V gave up 3 bases and J gave up 5 bases, with 10 bases separating them. The CDR3 consists of 14 residues.

V usage is TRBV14 and J usage is TRBJ2-7; D possibly corresponds to TRBD1 (5 bases). CDR3 size: 14 residues. V was shortened by 0 bases and J by 5 bases, with 11 bases between the two germline ends. Germline V gives CDR1 SGHDN, CDR2 FVKESK. The CDR3 nucleotides are TGTGCCAGCAGCCAAGAGGCAGGGTACCACGAGCAGTACTTC. Translating it yields CASSQEAGYHEQYF.

This sequence joins TRBV7-2 and TRBJ1-2; D remains unclear. Trimming took 1 base from V and 4 from J, leaving 16 bases between them. Germline CDR1 is SGHTA and CDR2 is FQGNSA. This CDR3 spans 16 amino acids. This CDR3 reads CASSLGSVTQSYGYTF. The CDR3 DNA sequence: TGTGCCAGCAGCTTAGGGTCCGTCACACAGTCCTATGGCTACACCTTC.

The J gene is TRBJ1-1, the V gene TRBV7-9, with D uncertain. V was cut by 5 bases and J by 5 bases, with 18 bases left in between. This CDR3 has 15 amino acids. Germline loops: CDR1 SEHNR, CDR2 FQNEAQ (reference sequence). CDR3 amino acids: CASSPLGSSSTEAFF. CDR3 DNA sequence: TGTGCCAGCAGCCCCCTTGGGAGCTCCTCGACTGAAGCTTTCTTT.

This rearrangement joins TRBV9 to TRBJ1-2; tentatively, D is TRBD1 (5 bases). The CDR3 totals 17 residues. With 3 bases removed from V and 6 bases from J, the gap between germline ends came to 24 bases. Looked up from germline, CDR1 is SGDLS and CDR2 is YYNGEE. The CDR3 coding sequence is TGTGCCAGCAGCGCCGCAGGACCCACGGGAGGGGAGGATGGCTACACCTTC. Its protein product is CASSAAGPTGGEDGYTF. The complete variable domain, with remaining parts taken from reference TRBV9 and TRBJ1-2, reads DSGVTQTPKHLITATGQRVTLRCSPRSGDLSVYWYQQSLDQGLQFLIQYYNGEERAKGNILERFSAQQFPDLHSELNLSSLELGDSALYFCASSAAGPTGGEDGYTFGSGTRLTVV.

The chain links TRBV21-1 to TRBJ2-5; the table assigns TRBD2, which was not confirmed against the DNA. TRBV21-1 is a pseudogene segment. The CDR3 is made up of 14 amino acids. The CDR3: CASSKGGVRETQYF. CDR3 nucleotide sequence: TGTGCCAGCAGCAAAGGAGGAGTTCGCGAGACCCAGTACTTC.

This clone showed up just once. CDR3 amino acids: CASSSLAVGNSPLHF. The DNA of the CDR3 is TGTGCCAGCAGCTCACTTGCGGTCGGTAATTCACCCCTCCACTTT. The chain joins TRBV11-2 to TRBJ1-6; D unresolved. The CDR3 totals 15 residues. Germline V gives CDR1 SGHAT, CDR2 FQNNGV. Trimming left V 4 bases short and J 6 bases short, with 13 bases between.

The chain uses TRBV10-3 and TRBJ1-1, with 7 nucleotides matching TRBD1. This CDR3 has 13 residues. Germline V gene data show CDR1 as ENHRY and CDR2 as SYGVKD. V trimming: 9 bases; J trimming: 1 base; junction bases outside the gene matches: 5. CDR3 sequence reads: CAITSGGNTEAFF. CDR3 nucleotides: TGTGCCATTACCTCAGGGGGGAACACTGAAGCTTTCTTT.

This sequence joins TRBV7-9 and TRBJ2-5; possible D gene TRBD1, 5 bases. V was pared by 1 base and J by 10 bases, with 16 bases between. Looked up from germline, CDR1 is SEHNR and CDR2 is FQNEAQ (reference sequence). The CDR3 covers 14 residues. The CDR3 reads CASSLEARPQGQYF. In nucleotides, the CDR3 is TGTGCCAGCAGCTTAGAGGCCCGCCCCCAGGGCCAGTACTTC.

This sequence joins TRBV5-1 and TRBJ2-5, with unresolved D. Trimming removed 2 bases at V and 1 base at J, with 12 bases between. Germline V gene sequence: CDR1 SGHRS, CDR2 YFSETQ. The CDR3 is made up of 15 amino acids. The CDR3 here is CASSFTPTRQETQYF. The CDR3 DNA reads TGCGCCAGCAGCTTTACTCCGACACGCCAAGAGACCCAGTACTTC. Looking up the rest from reference TRBV5-1 and TRBJ2-5 gives the full variable domain: KAGVTQTPRYLIKTRGQQVTLSCSPISGHRSVSWYQQTPGQGLQFLFEYFSETQRNKGNFPGRFSGRQFSNSRSEMNVSTLELGDSALYLCASSFTPTRQETQYFGPGTRLLVL.

This sequence joins TRBV5-6 and TRBJ2-7; D uncertain. V lost 2 bases, J lost 3 bases, and 3 bases lay in between. There are 11 residues in the CDR3. CDR1 is SGHDT and CDR2 is YYEEEE in the germline V gene. The CDR3 DNA reads as TGTGCCAGCAGCTTCTTCTACGAGCAGTACTTC. It encodes CASSFFYEQYF.

About this clone: A read error may account for a junction end that differs from germline. The chain's CDR3 is CASKGARDF. CDR3 in DNA: TGTGCCAGCAAAGGGGCTAGGGACTTC. The J gene is TRBJ2-7, the V gene TRBV28; TRBD1 is a possible D gene (5 bases). CDR1 and CDR2 (germline): MDHEN, SYDVKM. The CDR3 spans 9 residues.

This sequence joins TRBV7-8 and TRBJ1-5; no clear D gene. The V end was cut by 1 base, the J end by 3 bases, with 7 bases between. The V gene's germline CDR1 is SGHVS and CDR2 FQNEAQ. The CDR3 runs to 14 residues. CDR3 amino acids: CASSLGSYNQPQHF. CDR3 DNA sequence: TGTGCCAGCAGCTTAGGCAGTTACAATCAGCCCCAGCATTTT.

The rearrangement uses TRBV5-1 and TRBJ2-1, with 11 bases lining up with TRBD2. CDR1 is SGHRS and CDR2 is YFSETQ in the germline V gene. The V and J ends lost 4 bases and 6 bases, in that order; junction bases with no gene match: 6. CDR3 length equals 15 residues. CDR3 sequence (DNA): TGCGCCAGCAGCCCCCTAGCGGGAGGAATCAATGAGCAGTTCTTC. The encoded protein is CASSPLAGGINEQFF.

This chain uses TRBV6-5 with TRBJ2-7; possible D gene TRBD2, 6 bases. The CDR3 is 14 residues long. Germline V gene data show CDR1 as MNHEY and CDR2 as SVGAGI. V was shortened by 6 bases and J by 5 bases, with 17 bases between the two germline ends. CDR3 DNA: TGTGCCAGCAGGGGAGGTGTGATGAACCACGAGCAGTACTTC. Encoded protein: CASRGGVMNHEQYF.

This chain connects TRBV30 to TRBJ2-1; D not resolved. CDR1 and CDR2 from the germline V gene are GTSNPN and SVGIG (reference sequence). V was pared by 1 base and J by 7 bases, with 17 bases between. This CDR3 spans 15 amino acids. The DNA of the CDR3 is TGTGCCTGGAGTGGGTCATTGGAGTTCCGAAATGAGCAGTTCTTC. Translating it yields CAWSGSLEFRNEQFF.

The rearrangement links TRBV19 to TRBJ1-1, with a weak D call TRBD1 (6 bases). The CDR3 has 13 residues. The V gene lost 7 bases and the J gene lost 5 bases, with 14 bases spanning the gap. The germline CDR1 and CDR2 sequences are LNHDA and SQIVND (reference sequence). CDR3 nucleotide sequence: TGTGCCAGTAATCAGGGGCCGGGAACTGAAGCTTTCTTT. Translating it yields CASNQGPGTEAFF.

This clone occurred once. The chain carries TRBV11-3 and TRBJ2-3; a weak D match, TRBD2 (6 bases). The CDR3 contains 14 residues. Trimming removed 5 bases at V and 2 bases at J, with 11 bases between. Germline V gene lookup returns CDR1 SGHNT and CDR2 YENEEA. CDR3 protein: CASSQEGYTDTQYF. DNA of the CDR3: TGTGCCAGCAGCCAGGAGGGTTACACAGATACGCAGTATTTT.

This clone was found once. The genes are TRBV5-4 and TRBJ2-7, with 7 bases matching TRBD2. Germline V gives CDR1 SGHNT, CDR2 YYREEE (reference sequence). V dropped 4 bases and J dropped 3; count of bases not matched to a gene: 13. The CDR3 covers 16 residues. The CDR3 region is CASSLTSGNFFYEQYF. The CDR3 region has the DNA TGTGCCAGCAGCCTTACAAGCGGGAATTTCTTCTACGAGCAGTACTTC.